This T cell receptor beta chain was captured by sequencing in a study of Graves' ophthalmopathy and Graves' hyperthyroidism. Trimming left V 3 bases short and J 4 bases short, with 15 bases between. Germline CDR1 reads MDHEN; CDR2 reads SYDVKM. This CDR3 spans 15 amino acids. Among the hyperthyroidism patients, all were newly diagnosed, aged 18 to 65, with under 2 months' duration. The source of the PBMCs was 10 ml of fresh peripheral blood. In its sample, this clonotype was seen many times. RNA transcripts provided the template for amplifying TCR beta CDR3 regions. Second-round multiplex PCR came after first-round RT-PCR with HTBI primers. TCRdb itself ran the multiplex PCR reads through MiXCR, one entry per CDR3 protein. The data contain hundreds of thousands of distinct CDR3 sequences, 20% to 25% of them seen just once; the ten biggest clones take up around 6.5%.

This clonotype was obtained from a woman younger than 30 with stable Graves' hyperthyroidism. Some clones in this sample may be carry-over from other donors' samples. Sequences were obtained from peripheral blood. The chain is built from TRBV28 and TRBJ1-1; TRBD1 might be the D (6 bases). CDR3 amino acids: CASSFSPGVVTEAFF. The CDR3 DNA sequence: TGTGCCAGCAGTTTCTCTCCAGGGGTTGTCACTGAAGCTTTCTTT.